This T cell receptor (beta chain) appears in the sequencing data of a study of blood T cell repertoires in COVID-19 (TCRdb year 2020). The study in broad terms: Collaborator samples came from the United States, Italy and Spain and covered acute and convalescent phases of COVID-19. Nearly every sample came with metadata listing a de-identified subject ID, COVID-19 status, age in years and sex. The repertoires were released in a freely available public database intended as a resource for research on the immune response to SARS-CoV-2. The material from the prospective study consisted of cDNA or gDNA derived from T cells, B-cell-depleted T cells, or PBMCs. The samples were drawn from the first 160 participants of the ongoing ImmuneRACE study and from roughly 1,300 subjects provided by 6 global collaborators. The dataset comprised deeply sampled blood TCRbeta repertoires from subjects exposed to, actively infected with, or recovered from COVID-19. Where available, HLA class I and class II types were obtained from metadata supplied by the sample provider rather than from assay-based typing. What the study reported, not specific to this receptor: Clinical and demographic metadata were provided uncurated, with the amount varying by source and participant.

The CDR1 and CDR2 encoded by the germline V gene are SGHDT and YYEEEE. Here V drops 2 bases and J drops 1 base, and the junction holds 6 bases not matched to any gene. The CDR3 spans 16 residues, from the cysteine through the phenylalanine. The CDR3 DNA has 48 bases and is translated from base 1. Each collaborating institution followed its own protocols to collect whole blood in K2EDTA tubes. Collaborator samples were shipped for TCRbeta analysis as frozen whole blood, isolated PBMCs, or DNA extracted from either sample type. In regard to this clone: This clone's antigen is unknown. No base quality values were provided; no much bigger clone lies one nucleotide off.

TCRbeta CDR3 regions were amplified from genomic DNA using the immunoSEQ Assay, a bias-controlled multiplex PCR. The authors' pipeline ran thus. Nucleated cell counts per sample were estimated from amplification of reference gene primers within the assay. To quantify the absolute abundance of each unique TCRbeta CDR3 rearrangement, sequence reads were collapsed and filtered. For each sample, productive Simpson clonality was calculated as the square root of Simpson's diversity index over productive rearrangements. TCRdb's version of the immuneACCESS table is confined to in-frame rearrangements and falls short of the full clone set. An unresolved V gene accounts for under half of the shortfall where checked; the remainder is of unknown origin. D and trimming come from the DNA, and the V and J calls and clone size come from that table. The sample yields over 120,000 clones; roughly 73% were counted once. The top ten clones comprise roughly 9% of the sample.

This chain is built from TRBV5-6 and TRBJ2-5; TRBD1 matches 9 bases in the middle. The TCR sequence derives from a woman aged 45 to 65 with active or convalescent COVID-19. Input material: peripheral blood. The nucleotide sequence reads TGTGCCAGCAGCTTCCTGGGACAGGGATCCCAAGAGACCCAGTACTTC. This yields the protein CASSFLGQGSQETQYF.